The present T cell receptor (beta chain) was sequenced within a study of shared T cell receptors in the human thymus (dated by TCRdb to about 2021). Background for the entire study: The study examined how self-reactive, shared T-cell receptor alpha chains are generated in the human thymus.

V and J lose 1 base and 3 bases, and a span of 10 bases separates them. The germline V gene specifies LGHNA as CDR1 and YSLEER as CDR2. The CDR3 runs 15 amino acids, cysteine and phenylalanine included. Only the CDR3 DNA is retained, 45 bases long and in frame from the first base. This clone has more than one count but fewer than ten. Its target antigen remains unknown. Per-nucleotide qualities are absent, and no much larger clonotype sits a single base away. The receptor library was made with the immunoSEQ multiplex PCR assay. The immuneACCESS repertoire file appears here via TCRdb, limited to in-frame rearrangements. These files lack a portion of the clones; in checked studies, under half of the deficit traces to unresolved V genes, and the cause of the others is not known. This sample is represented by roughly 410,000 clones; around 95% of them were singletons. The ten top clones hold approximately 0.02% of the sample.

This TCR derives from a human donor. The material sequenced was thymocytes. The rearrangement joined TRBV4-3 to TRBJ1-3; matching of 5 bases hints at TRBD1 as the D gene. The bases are TGCGCCAGCAGCCAAGGAGGCAGGGTTGGAAACACCATATATTTT. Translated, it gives CASSQGGRVGNTIYF.